The 17 T cell receptor beta chains reported below all come from one sample, sequenced in a study of blood T cell repertoires in COVID-19. The data were produced by immunoSEQ multiplex PCR, yet TCRdb's version contains in-frame clones alone and is incomplete. This sample has 99,000 or so clones; 81% occur once, and the top ten carry roughly 37%. Specimen: peripheral blood. Source of these receptors: a man older than 75 with acute or convalescent COVID-19.

This clone was observed once. V and J are TRBV25-1 and TRBJ2-7; 7 bases agree with TRBD1. The CDR3 is made up of 14 amino acids. Germline V gene data show CDR1 as MGHDK and CDR2 as SYGVNS. Trimming cost V 4 bases and J 3 bases; bases outside gene matches: 6. The CDR3 DNA is TGTGCCAGCAGTGCAAGGACAGGTAACTACGAGCAGTACTTC. It specifies CASSARTGNYEQYF.

The chain recombines TRBV11-3 with TRBJ2-5; the match to TRBD2 covers 15 bases. With V trimmed by 4 bases and J by 5 bases, 5 bases remained unmatched. CDR1 SGHNT and CDR2 YENEEA come from the germline V gene. The CDR3 length is 16 residues. The CDR3, as DNA: TGTGCCAGCAGCTCGGGACTAGCGGGAGGTGGTGAGACCCAGTACTTC. Protein sequence: CASSSGLAGGGETQYF.

The V gene is TRBV5-1, the J gene TRBJ2-3; 7 bases are shared with TRBD2. The V gene end was trimmed by 0 bases and the J gene end by 2 bases; junction bases not matched to a gene: 9. The CDR3 extends over 17 amino acids. Germline values: CDR1 SGHRS, CDR2 YFSETQ. In nucleotides, the CDR3 is TGCGCCAGCAGCTTGGCCGGTGGGCTAGCGGTCACAGATACGCAGTATTTT. Amino acid sequence: CASSLAGGLAVTDTQYF.

The chain combines TRBV28 with TRBJ1-2, with 8 bases fitting TRBD1. The junction had 4 bases not matched to a gene; V was cut back by 2 bases and J by 5 bases. The CDR3 sequence is 14 residues long. The germline gives CDR1 MDHEN, CDR2 SYDVKM. CDR3 in DNA: TGTGCCAGCAGTTTAGGCAGGGGGCTTTATGGCTACACCTTC. It translates to CASSLGRGLYGYTF.

V is TRBV2 and J is TRBJ2-4; D might be TRBD1 (5 bases). CDR3 length: 15 residues. The germline V and J ends were trimmed by 5 bases and 1 base, with 12 bases remaining between them. CDR1 is SNHLY, CDR2 FYNNEI, per germline. The CDR3 loop is CASSLIAGAKNIQYF. Here the CDR3 DNA reads TGTGCCAGCAGTCTAATCGCAGGGGCCAAAAACATTCAGTACTTC. The full variable domain, in which reference TRBV2 and TRBJ2-4 provide the parts outside the CDR3, is EPEVTQTPSHQVTQMGQEVILRCVPISNHLYFYWYRQILGQKVEFLVSFYNNEISEKSEIFDDQFSVERPDGSNFTLKIRSTKLEDSAMYFCASSLIAGAKNIQYFGAGTRLSVL.

The chain joins TRBV6-5 to TRBJ2-2; D not resolved. This CDR3 has 14 residues. The V end lost 6 bases, the J end lost 5 bases, and 13 bases lay between the germline ends. Germline V gives CDR1 MNHEY, CDR2 SVGAGI. The CDR3, as DNA: TGTGCCAGCAGAATGGGCCGAAAGACCGGGGAGCTGTTTTTT. Translating gives CASRMGRKTGELFF.

The J gene is TRBJ1-1, the V gene TRBV28, with a tentative D call TRBD1 (5 bases). V was trimmed by 5 bases and J by 4 bases, leaving 23 bases between them. The CDR3 loop spans 17 amino acids. The germline V gene has CDR1 MDHEN and CDR2 SYDVKM. The CDR3 loop is CASSAKGPRVWSTEAFF. The CDR3 DNA is TGTGCCAGCAGTGCCAAAGGACCCAGGGTGTGGAGCACTGAAGCTTTCTTT.

This clone was recorded once. The rearrangement joins TRBV9 to TRBJ2-2, with a tentative D call TRBD2 (6 bases). Germline V CDR1 and CDR2: SGDLS, YYNGEE. The V end lost 4 bases, the J end lost 7 bases, and 8 bases lay between the germline ends. CDR3 size: 12 residues. This CDR3 is CASSFSGGELFF. As DNA, the CDR3 is TGTGCCAGCAGCTTTAGCGGCGGGGAGCTGTTTTTT. The whole variable domain, remainder taken from reference TRBV9 and TRBJ2-2, is DSGVTQTPKHLITATGQRVTLRCSPRSGDLSVYWYQQSLDQGLQFLIQYYNGEERAKGNILERFSAQQFPDLHSELNLSSLELGDSALYFCASSFSGGELFFGEGSRLTVL.

This sequence joins TRBV27 and TRBJ2-5, with 15 bases matching TRBD2. With 2 bases clipped from V and 4 bases from J, the junction kept 5 bases outside the gene matches. The CDR3 is made up of 17 amino acids. The germline CDR1 and CDR2 sequences are MNHEY and SMNVEV (reference sequence). The CDR3 region has the DNA TGTGCCAGCAGTTTACATGGGACTAGCGGGAGGACAGAGACCCAGTACTTC. This translates into CASSLHGTSGRTETQYF.

This sequence joins TRBV27 and TRBJ1-6; TRBD1 is a possible D gene (5 bases). There are 17 residues in the CDR3. V lost 9 bases and J lost 7, with 25 bases in between. From germline, CDR1 is MNHEY and CDR2 SMNVEV (reference sequence). The CDR3 reads CASSNGLLGGDNSPLHF. The CDR3 nucleotides are TGTGCCAGTTCAAACGGACTACTGGGGGGAGACAATTCACCCCTCCACTTT.

V gene TRBV7-9 combines with J gene TRBJ2-1, with D perhaps given as TRBD1 or TRBD2 (5 bases each). V lost 5 bases and J 0 bases, leaving 11 bases between the germline ends. CDR1 is SEHNR and CDR2 is FQNEAQ in the germline V gene (reference sequence). The CDR3 runs 15 residues. The CDR3 protein is CASSRDRSSYNEQFF. CDR3 nucleotides: TGTGCCAGCAGCAGGGACCGGAGCTCCTACAATGAGCAGTTCTTC.

This clone was detected only a few times. The V and J genes are TRBV28 and TRBJ1-2; 9 nucleotides align to TRBD1. V lost 4 bases, J lost 4 bases, and 7 bases stayed unmatched. The V gene's germline CDR1 is MDHEN and CDR2 SYDVKM. The CDR3 contains 15 residues. DNA of the CDR3: TGTGCCAGCAGTTCGAACAGGGGGCCGAGCTATGGCTACACCTTC. Its protein is CASSSNRGPSYGYTF.

This clone occurred once. An end of the junction does not agree with germline; a read error may underlie this. This sample also contains other DNA sequences that code for the same CDR3. The rearrangement joins TRBV7-9 to TRBJ1-2; TRBD1 aligns across 9 bases. This CDR3 spans 16 amino acids. Germline CDR1 SEHNR, CDR2 FQNEAQ (reference sequence). CDR3 sequence: CASSLTPGQGNYGYTF. CDR3 sequence (DNA): TGTGCCAGCAGCTTAACACCGGGACAGGGCAACTATGGCTACACCTTT.

V is TRBV18 and J is TRBJ2-1, with TRBD2 matching 11 bases. V lost 3 bases, J lost 0 bases, and 19 bases stayed unmatched. CDR1 and CDR2 (germline): KGHSH, LQKENI. The CDR3 has 22 residues. CDR3: CASSPSSRLAGSSGNSYNEQFF. The DNA for the CDR3 is TGTGCCAGCTCACCTTCTTCCCGACTAGCGGGATCTAGCGGGAACTCCTACAATGAGCAGTTCTTC.

V gene TRBV12-3 or TRBV12-4 combines with J gene TRBJ1-1; D unresolved. With 6 bases removed from V and 3 bases from J, the gap between germline ends came to 5 bases. There are 11 residues in the CDR3. The CDR3 reads CASRPDTEAFF. The DNA of the CDR3 is TGTGCCAGCAGACCGGACACTGAAGCTTTCTTT.

This clone occurred a few times. The rearrangement uses TRBV2 and TRBJ2-3; a weak D match, TRBD1 (5 bases). CDR3 size: 13 residues. Germline V CDR1 and CDR2: SNHLY, FYNNEI. Trimming stripped 0 bases from V and 10 bases from J, with 11 bases between. The CDR3 DNA reads TGTGCCAGCAGTGAAGCTGACAGCGTGGCGCAGTATTTT. The encoded protein is CASSEADSVAQYF.

On this clone: Other DNA sequences within the sample encode an identical CDR3. CDR3 DNA sequence: TGTGCCAGCTCACCAGGACAGGGAGGAGGAAATCAGCCCCAGCATTTT. As protein: CASSPGQGGGNQPQHF. This chain connects TRBV18 to TRBJ1-5, with TRBD1 matching 8 bases. Germline loops: CDR1 KGHSH, CDR2 LQKENI. The ends lost 2 bases at V and 4 bases at J; junction bases unmatched: 7. This CDR3 region has 16 residues.